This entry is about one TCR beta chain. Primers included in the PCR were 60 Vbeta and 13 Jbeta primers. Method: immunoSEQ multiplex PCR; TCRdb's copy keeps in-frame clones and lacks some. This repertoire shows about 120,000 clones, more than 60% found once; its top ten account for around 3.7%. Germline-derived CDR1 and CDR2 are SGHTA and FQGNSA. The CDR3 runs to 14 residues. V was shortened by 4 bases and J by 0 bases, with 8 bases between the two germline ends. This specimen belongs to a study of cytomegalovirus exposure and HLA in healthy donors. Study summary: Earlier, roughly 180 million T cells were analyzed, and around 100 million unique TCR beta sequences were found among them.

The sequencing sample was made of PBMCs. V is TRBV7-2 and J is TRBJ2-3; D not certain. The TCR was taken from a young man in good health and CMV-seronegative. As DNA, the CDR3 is TGTGCCAGCAGCTCGAGACTCAGCACAGATACGCAGTATTTT. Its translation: CASSSRLSTDTQYF. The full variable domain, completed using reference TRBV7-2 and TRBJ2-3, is GAGVSQSPSNKVTEKGKDVELRCDPISGHTALYWYRQSLGQGLEFLIYFQGNSAPDKSGLPSDRFSAERTGGSVSTLTIQRTQQEDSAVYLCASSSRLSTDTQYFGPGTRLTVL.